The entry below gives a single T cell receptor beta chain sequence along with its context. This table comes from immunoSEQ multiplex PCR, and its TCRdb copy is limited to in-frame clones, with some not included. Counted here are about 610,000 clones, around 87% occurring once; the ten biggest clones make up 0.0095% to 0.012%. This specimen comes from a study of shared T cell receptors in the human thymus. This CDR3 has 15 residues. The germline gives CDR1 SNHLY, CDR2 FYNNEI. Trimming at V came to 4 bases and at J to 4 bases, leaving 5 bases not matched to a gene. This sample also appeared in a second study, on human thymus T cells. From that study: Thymus specimens were resections from corrective heart surgery. Across thymic and blood repertoires, the usage of V and J genes appeared to be biased. Unrelated individuals reportedly shared highly overlapping thymic TCR repertoires.

Sequencing was carried out using thymocytes. The clonotype was recovered from a boy in the first two years of life with a congenital heart defect. The J gene is TRBJ1-5, the V gene TRBV2; 9 nucleotides align to TRBD1. DNA of the CDR3: TGTGCCAGCAGTGGGAATGGACAGGGGAATCAGCCCCAGCATTTT. As protein: CASSGNGQGNQPQHF.